The next 18 T cell receptor beta chains were all read from a single sample in a study of blood T cell repertoires in COVID-19. Sequenced by immunoSEQ multiplex PCR; TCRdb stores in-frame clones only, minus some. The profile shows about 58,000 clones, 70% to 90% of them singletons. The sample was peripheral blood. These receptors came from a woman aged 55-70 years with active COVID-19.

The chain joins TRBV30 to TRBJ1-1, with 11 bases lining up with TRBD1. With V trimmed by 0 bases and J by 6 bases, 3 bases remained unmatched. The CDR3 sequence is 14 residues long. CDR1 is GTSNPN and CDR2 is SVGIG in the germline V gene (reference sequence). This chain's CDR3 is CAWSVLGQGAEAFF. In DNA form, the CDR3 reads TGTGCCTGGAGTGTATTGGGACAGGGGGCTGAAGCTTTCTTT.

V gene TRBV25-1 combines with J gene TRBJ2-7, with D maybe TRBD2 (6 bases). Germline-derived CDR1 and CDR2 are MGHDK and SYGVNS. The CDR3 is 15 residues long. V gave up 4 bases and J gave up 6 bases, with 19 bases separating them. The chain's CDR3 is CASSGPAVGRLEQYF. The CDR3 nucleotides read TGTGCCAGCAGTGGCCCGGCCGTAGGGAGGCTCGAGCAGTACTTC.

V and J are TRBV7-2 and TRBJ2-5; 9 positions agree with TRBD1. CDR3 length equals 16 residues. Trimming cost V 3 bases and J 3 bases; bases outside gene matches: 8. Per germline, CDR1 SGHTA and CDR2 FQGNSA. CDR3 nucleotide sequence: TGTGCCAGCAGCTTGGGATACCGGGACAGGGAAGAGACCCAGTACTTC. This sequence encodes CASSLGYRDREETQYF.

The chain links TRBV28 to TRBJ2-1; D perhaps matches TRBD2 (6 bases). The CDR3 has 14 residues. Trimming shortened V by 8 bases and J by 12 bases, and 23 bases separated the two germline ends. CDR1 is MDHEN and CDR2 is SYDVKM in the germline V gene. The CDR3 protein is CASDGGRLNVGQFF. DNA of the CDR3: TGTGCCAGCGACGGAGGGAGGCTCAATGTTGGGCAGTTCTTC.

The chain has TRBV5-1 and TRBJ2-3; TRBD1 might be the D (8 bases). Per the germline V gene, CDR1 is SGHRS and CDR2 is YFSETQ. V lost 4 bases to trimming and J lost 2 bases, with 14 bases between them. The CDR3 contains 15 residues. Here the CDR3 DNA reads TGCGCCAGCAGCGGGAGGGACAGGTTCACAGATACGCAGTATTTT. It translates to CASSGRDRFTDTQYF.

This clone was recorded a few times. The chain has TRBV20-1 and TRBJ1-1; the D is unclear. The CDR3 extends over 13 amino acids. The ends were cut back, 3 bases at V and 5 bases at J, with 13 bases in the middle. Germline CDR1 DFQATT, CDR2 SNEGSKA (reference sequence). The CDR3 spells CSASAAGVTEAFF. The CDR3 DNA reads TGCAGTGCTAGTGCCGCCGGGGTTACTGAAGCTTTCTTT.

The rearrangement joins TRBV6-6 to TRBJ2-7, with D possibly matching TRBD1 (5 bases). V lost 5 bases, J lost 3 bases, and 11 bases lay in between. The CDR3 runs to 13 residues. From germline, CDR1 is MNHNY and CDR2 SVGAGI (reference sequence). CDR3 loop: CASSPDSRYEQYF. The CDR3 DNA sequence: TGTGCCAGCAGTCCCGACAGCCGCTACGAGCAGTACTTC.

This clone has just one count. This chain connects TRBV30 to TRBJ1-2; D call uncertain. Trimming took off 0 bases at V and 5 bases at J, with 13 bases between the two ends. Germline V lookup: CDR1 GTSNPN, CDR2 SVGIG (reference sequence). This CDR3 spans 14 amino acids. As DNA, the CDR3 is TGTGCCTGGAGTGTGAGGGCAGCCAGTTATGGCTACACCTTC. Encoded protein: CAWSVRAASYGYTF.

The rearrangement links TRBV18 to TRBJ1-6, with D hard to call. The CDR3 sequence is 13 residues long. The ends were cut back, 3 bases at V and 9 bases at J, with 9 bases in the middle. Germline CDR1 KGHSH, CDR2 LQKENI. The DNA for the CDR3 is TGTGCCAGCTCACCGGTTTCAGGTTCACCCCTCCACTTT. Translated: CASSPVSGSPLHF.

This chain joins TRBV6-2 or TRBV6-3 and TRBJ2-2; the D gene is possibly TRBD1 (6 bases). Trimming stripped 4 bases from V and 1 base from J, with 16 bases between. This CDR3 contains 17 residues. CDR1 is MNHEY and CDR2 is SVGEGT in the germline V gene. CDR3 DNA: TGTGCCAGCAGTTCCCGACAGGCCTGGCGGAACACCGGGGAGCTGTTTTTT. This codes for CASSSRQAWRNTGELFF.

The chain is built from TRBV6-5 and TRBJ1-6; D unclear. Germline CDR1 is MNHEY and CDR2 is SVGAGI. This CDR3 is built from 12 residues. V lost 6 bases to trimming and J lost 10 bases, with 10 bases between them. CDR3 residues: CASRRVESPLHF. CDR3 coding DNA: TGTGCCAGCAGGAGAGTTGAGTCACCCCTCCACTTT.

The chain uses TRBV2 and TRBJ2-1; TRBD2 agrees at 8 bases. The CDR3 consists of 11 residues. CDR1 and CDR2 from the germline V gene are SNHLY and FYNNEI. J gave up 11 bases and V 5 bases, and 2 bases lay outside the gene matches. The CDR3 protein is CASSFSGKQFF. The DNA of the CDR3 is TGTGCCAGCAGTTTTAGCGGGAAGCAGTTCTTC.

This rearrangement joins TRBV6-4 to TRBJ2-7; possibly TRBD1 for D (6 bases). CDR1 and CDR2 from the germline V gene are MRHNA and SNTAGT. The V end lost 7 bases, the J end lost 4 bases, and 11 bases lay between the germline ends. The CDR3 contains 12 residues. This chain's CDR3 is CASNYRAYEQYF. As DNA, the CDR3 is TGTGCCAGCAATTACAGGGCTTACGAGCAGTACTTC.

The V and J genes are TRBV3-1 (or the pseudogene TRBV3-2) and TRBJ1-3, with 9 positions matching TRBD1. The ends lost 4 bases at V and 1 base at J; junction bases unmatched: 8. Germline-derived CDR1 and CDR2 are LGHDT and YNNKEL (reference sequence). The CDR3 is made up of 17 amino acids. CDR3 in DNA: TGTGCCAGCAGCCTGAAGGGACAGGGAGGGTCTGGAAACACCATATATTTT. Its protein is CASSLKGQGGSGNTIYF.

This sequence joins TRBV4-1 and TRBJ1-4; the D gene is possibly TRBD1 (5 bases). V dropped 8 bases and J dropped 7 bases, with 26 bases sitting between them. The CDR3 contains 17 residues. CDR1 is MGHRA, CDR2 YSYEKL, per germline. The CDR3 nucleotides read TGCGCCAGCGGCGGCAGGGAAGGTGGGTTTGGTTCTGAAAAACTGTTTTTT. This translates into CASGGREGGFGSEKLFF.

This chain connects TRBV7-6 to TRBJ2-7, with D possibly TRBD2 on 6 matching bases. Trimming cost V 4 bases and J 5 bases, with 21 bases left between them. Germline CDR1 is SGHVS and CDR2 is FNYEAQ. The CDR3 is 16 amino acids. Here the CDR3 reads CASSSTWGAGPHEQYF. The DNA of the CDR3 is TGTGCCAGCAGCTCCACTTGGGGTGCGGGGCCCCACGAGCAGTACTTC.

The genes are TRBV7-2 and TRBJ2-7; tentatively, D is TRBD2 (7 bases). Germline V gives CDR1 SGHTA, CDR2 FQGNSA. Trimming removed 0 bases at V and 5 bases at J, with 11 bases between. There are 14 residues in the CDR3. The CDR3 reads CASSLAGGPDEQYF. DNA for the CDR3: TGTGCCAGCAGCTTAGCGGGGGGGCCTGACGAGCAGTACTTC. Combining the CDR3 with reference TRBV7-2 and TRBJ2-7 gives the whole variable domain GAGVSQSPSNKVTEKGKDVELRCDPISGHTALYWYRQSLGQGLEFLIYFQGNSAPDKSGLPSDRFSAERTGGSVSTLTIQRTQQEDSAVYLCASSLAGGPDEQYFGPGTRLTVT.

The chain employs TRBV5-1 and TRBJ1-3, with 11 bases that match TRBD1. The CDR3 has 18 residues. Unmatched junction bases numbered 5, after V lost 0 bases and J lost 0 bases. Germline V gene data show CDR1 as SGHRS and CDR2 as YFSETQ. CDR3 coding DNA: TGCGCCAGCAGCTTGGTAGGACAGGGGGCCGCCTCTGGAAACACCATATATTTT. This codes for CASSLVGQGAASGNTIYF.